This T cell receptor beta chain stems from a study of T cell repertoires in cytomegalovirus infection. Study context: Public TCR beta signatures provided an indication of both CMV infection and a matching HLA type.

One entry per CDR3 protein results from TCRdb running MiXCR on the reads. The sample lists 20,000 to 30,000 distinct CDR3 sequences; approximately 22% were seen once. There are many counts of this clonotype. Its antigen is not known. Study-level points and caveats: In two of eight donors, the top clonotype was HLA-C-restricted CMV-specific.

The clonotype comes from a human donor in good health (CMV status not recorded). Some clones in this sample may be carry-over from other donors' samples. The sample was CD8+ T cells from cultured PBMCs, taken from culture after CMV antigen stimulation.

The CDR3 bases are TGTGCCAGCAGCTATCCGGGTGGCGGCAATGAGCAGTTCTTC. Amino acids: CASSYPGGGNEQFF. The chain is built from TRBV7-2 and TRBJ2-1; no clear D gene. Trimming removed 4 bases at V and 6 bases at J, with 13 bases between. This CDR3 is 14 amino acids long. CDR1 is SGHTA and CDR2 is FQGNSA in the germline V gene.